A selection of T cell receptor beta chains follows, all from one sample in a study of cytomegalovirus exposure and HLA in healthy donors. Assay used: immunoSEQ multiplex PCR; TCRdb lists only in-frame clones, some missing. This sample has some 190,000 clones; around 80% occur once, and the top ten carry about 2.1%. Source material: PBMCs. The receptors originated from a woman between 25 and 40 years old in good health and CMV-seronegative. Each CDR3 is given with its conserved first and last residue. A D gene is named only where the DNA matches it firmly. Size is stated for part of the rows, as once, few or many counts, or as a class when the clone is expanded.

clone_size j_call v_call d_call cdr3_aa cdr3_nt
NA TRBJ2-5 TRBV13 TRBD2 CASSDPLAGGQETQYF TGTGCCAGCAGCGACCCCCTGGCGGGGGGGCAAGAGACCCAGTACTTC
NA TRBJ1-1 TRBV19 NA CASSSTPSGNTEAFF TGTGCCAGTAGTAGCACCCCCTCAGGGAATACTGAAGCTTTCTTT
NA TRBJ2-7 TRBV6-6 NA CASSYLAPGDEQYF TGTGCCAGCAGTTACCTCGCTCCGGGGGACGAGCAGTACTTC
NA TRBJ2-7 TRBV19 TRBD1 CASSTGGSYEQYF TGTGCCAGTAGTACAGGGGGCTCCTACGAGCAGTACTTC
NA TRBJ2-7 TRBV6-4 NA CASSENGYSEQYF TGTGCCAGCAGTGAGAACGGTTACTCCGAGCAGTACTTC
NA TRBJ2-1 TRBV7-6 TRBD2 CASSFLAGPSSYNEQFF TGTGCCAGCAGCTTTCTAGCGGGGCCTAGCTCCTACAATGAGCAGTTCTTC
NA TRBJ1-1 TRBV5-1 NA CASSSSVGSPEAFF TGCGCCAGCAGTTCGAGCGTAGGGAGCCCTGAAGCTTTCTTT
NA TRBJ1-5 TRBV2 NA CASLEDGVSNQPQHF TGTGCCAGCCTGGAAGATGGAGTTAGCAATCAGCCCCAGCATTTT
NA TRBJ2-3 TRBV4-1 NA CASSQEGLEGDTQYF TGCGCCAGCAGCCAAGAGGGCCTGGAAGGAGATACGCAGTATTTT
NA TRBJ2-7 TRBV11-2 TRBD1 CASSYKGQGTYEQYF TGTGCCAGCAGCTATAAGGGACAGGGGACCTACGAGCAGTACTTC
NA TRBJ2-4 TRBV5-1 TRBD1 CASSQRTGYAKNIQYF TGCGCCAGCAGCCAAAGGACAGGGTATGCCAAAAACATTCAGTACTTC
NA TRBJ1-1 TRBV9 TRBD1 CASSVGQGVNTEAFF TGTGCCAGCAGCGTAGGACAGGGGGTGAACACTGAAGCTTTCTTT
NA TRBJ1-2 TRBV30 NA CAWSSLGGLDGYTF TGTGCCTGGAGTAGCTTGGGGGGGCTGGATGGCTACACCTTC
NA TRBJ1-1 TRBV30 NA CAWSTEDYEAFF TGTGCCTGGAGTACCGAGGATTACGAAGCTTTCTTT
once TRBJ2-3 TRBV19 NA CASSVTTRGPTDTQYF TGTGCCAGTAGCGTGACGACTAGAGGTCCCACAGATACGCAGTATTTT
NA TRBJ2-5 TRBV19 TRBD1 CASSPTGAEWETQYF TGTGCCAGTAGTCCGACAGGGGCGGAGTGGGAGACCCAGTACTTC
NA TRBJ2-7 TRBV27 NA CASSPQGSFSREQYF TGTGCCAGCAGTCCCCAGGGCAGCTTCTCGCGGGAGCAGTACTTC
NA TRBJ2-5 TRBV7-2 TRBD2 CASSSMRLAGGRETQYF TGTGCCAGCAGCTCGATGAGACTAGCGGGGGGGCGAGAGACCCAGTACTTC
NA TRBJ1-1 TRBV30 NA CAWSVGGGTEAFF TGTGCCTGGAGTGTTGGGGGCGGCACTGAAGCTTTCTTT
NA TRBJ2-5 TRBV5-1 NA CASSQGTGGEGETQYF TGCGCCAGCAGCCAAGGGACAGGAGGGGAGGGGGAGACCCAGTACTTC
NA TRBJ2-1 TRBV7-3 TRBD2 CASSFIGGGARNEQFF TGTGCCAGCAGCTTCATCGGCGGGGGGGCCCGGAATGAGCAGTTCTTC
NA TRBJ2-3 TRBV10-1 NA CASSERGDTQYF TGCGCCAGCAGTGAGCGGGGAGATACGCAGTATTTT
NA TRBJ1-1 TRBV9 NA CASSVGGQGNTEAFF TGTGCCAGCAGCGTAGGGGGGCAGGGGAACACTGAAGCTTTCTTT
NA TRBJ2-7 TRBV28 TRBD1 CASSFMGQGAYEQYF TGTGCCAGCAGTTTCATGGGGCAGGGGGCCTACGAGCAGTACTTC
NA TRBJ2-5 TRBV5-6 TRBD2 CASSLAAQPRGAQYF TGTGCCAGCAGCTTGGCCGCCCAGCCCCGGGGGGCCCAGTACTTC
NA TRBJ1-4 TRBV6-5 NA CASSYFLGTVNEKLFF TGTGCCAGCAGTTACTTCCTCGGCACAGTAAATGAAAAACTGTTTTTT
NA TRBJ1-1 TRBV7-3 TRBD1 CASSFRTGGSTEAFF TGTGCCAGCAGCTTTCGGACAGGGGGGTCCACTGAAGCTTTCTTT
NA TRBJ1-4 TRBV6-5 TRBD1 CASSRTGGTNEKLFF TGTGCCAGCAGTCGGACAGGGGGCACTAATGAAAAACTGTTTTTT
NA TRBJ1-6 TRBV25-1 NA CASSESQGWDSPLHF TGTGCCAGCAGTGAGTCACAGGGCTGGGATTCACCCCTCCACTTT
NA TRBJ1-1 TRBV27 TRBD1 CASSESLGQGVMNTEAFF TGTGCCAGCAGTGAGAGCCTGGGACAGGGGGTGATGAACACTGAAGCTTTCTTT
NA TRBJ2-2 TRBV6-5 NA CASSPSPGELFF TGTGCCAGCAGCCCCTCCCCCGGGGAGCTGTTTTTT
NA TRBJ2-1 TRBV4-2 NA CASSQAGSYNEQFF TGTGCCAGCAGCCAAGCAGGATCCTACAATGAGCAGTTCTTC
NA TRBJ2-1 TRBV7-3 TRBD1 CASSPRTGGAYNEQFF TGTGCCAGCAGCCCCAGGACAGGGGGCGCTTACAATGAGCAGTTCTTC
NA TRBJ1-1 TRBV6-1 TRBD1 CASSVTGDRATEAFF TGTGCCAGCAGTGTTACAGGGGACAGGGCCACTGAAGCTTTCTTT
NA TRBJ1-6 TRBV11-2 NA CASSPGTLNSPLHF TGTGCCAGCAGCCCGGGAACTCTGAATTCACCCCTCCACTTT
NA TRBJ1-6 TRBV2 NA CASSPARVMSSPLHF TGTGCCAGCAGCCCCGCCCGGGTCATGAGTTCACCCCTCCACTTT
NA TRBJ2-5 TRBV6-1 NA CASSEAPGGIETQYF TGTGCCAGCAGTGAAGCGCCTGGGGGCATAGAGACCCAGTACTTC
NA TRBJ1-1 TRBV5-6 TRBD1 CASSQNQDRGNTEAFF TGTGCCAGCAGCCAGAACCAGGACAGGGGAAACACTGAAGCTTTCTTT
NA TRBJ2-3 TRBV9 NA CASSVTPSTDTQYF TGTGCCAGCAGCGTAACACCTAGCACAGATACGCAGTATTTT
NA TRBJ1-1 TRBV2 TRBD1 CASSGIRGLSMNTEAFF TGTGCCAGCAGTGGAATCAGGGGGCTATCCATGAACACTGAAGCTTTCTTT